This is a list of T cell receptor beta chains from one sample in a study of shared clonotypes between healthy human individuals. Some clones are missing from TCRdb's copy, which holds only in-frame ones; the method was immunoSEQ multiplex PCR. The sample holds 560,000 or so clones, roughly 96% seen once. The sequenced sample consisted of naive CD8+ T cells sorted from blood. Receptor source: a woman aged 25 to 39 in good health. Each CDR3 is given with its conserved first and last residue. The order of the fields is CDR3 length, clone size, D gene, J gene, V gene, CDR3 protein, CDR3 DNA. The D gene is left open where the match is weak. Expanded clones are given a class, and other clones once, few, many or no size at all.

15	-	TRBD2	TRBJ2-7	TRBV7-9	CASSIQRDSSYEQYF	TGTGCCAGCAGCATCCAGCGGGATTCCTCCTACGAGCAGTACTTC
14	-	-	TRBJ1-2	TRBV4-1	CASSFGGLNYGYTF	TGCGCCAGCAGCTTCGGGGGACTGAACTATGGCTACACCTTC
15	-	TRBD2	TRBJ2-2	TRBV9	CASSVSGRDTGELFF	TGTGCCAGCAGCGTATCCGGGAGGGACACCGGGGAGCTGTTTTTT
12	-	-	TRBJ1-1	TRBV29-1	CSVLRAGTEAFF	TGCAGCGTCCTAAGGGCTGGCACTGAAGCTTTCTTT
14	-	-	TRBJ1-1	TRBV27	CASSLQTVNTEAFF	TGTGCCAGCAGTTTACAGACAGTGAACACTGAAGCTTTCTTT
16	-	-	TRBJ2-5	TRBV11-2	CASSLGGYAYLETQYF	TGTGCCAGCAGCTTAGGGGGCTACGCCTATTTAGAGACCCAGTACTTC
13	-	-	TRBJ2-1	TRBV7-8	CASSLVGHNEQFF	TGTGCCAGCAGCTTAGTAGGGCACAATGAGCAGTTCTTC
15	-	-	TRBJ2-7	TRBV21-1	CASSNRLSRAYEQYF	TGTGCCAGCAGCAACCGACTAAGTCGGGCCTACGAGCAGTACTTC
18	-	TRBD2	TRBJ2-2	TRBV9	CASSPRHLAGLNTGELFF	TGTGCCAGCAGCCCCCGACATCTAGCGGGGCTCAATACCGGGGAGCTGTTTTTT
15	-	TRBD2	TRBJ2-7	TRBV11-2	CASSSFAGGAYEQYF	TGTGCCAGCAGCAGCTTTGCGGGAGGGGCCTACGAGCAGTACTTC
15	-	TRBD2	TRBJ2-3	TRBV11-2	CASRSPSGSGDTQYF	TGTGCCAGCAGATCTCCTAGCGGGAGTGGGGATACGCAGTATTTT
18	-	TRBD2	TRBJ2-7	TRBV5-1	CASSPGTSGSVSSYEQYF	TGCGCCAGCAGCCCCGGGACTAGCGGGAGCGTTAGCTCCTACGAGCAGTACTTC
14	-	-	TRBJ1-2	TRBV27	CASSLTGQVYGYTF	TGTGCCAGCAGTTTAACGGGACAAGTCTATGGCTACACCTTC
14	-	-	TRBJ2-7	TRBV11-2	CASSLGDLSYEQYF	TGTGCCAGCAGCTTAGGAGATCTCTCCTACGAGCAGTACTTC
14	-	TRBD2	TRBJ2-1	TRBV7-3	CASSLYGLADEQFF	TGTGCCAGCAGCCTATACGGACTAGCGGATGAGCAGTTCTTC
15	-	TRBD1	TRBJ1-5	TRBV19	CASSKGGYVNQPQHF	TGTGCCAGTAGTAAAGGGGGCTATGTCAATCAGCCCCAGCATTTT
10	-	-	TRBJ2-5	TRBV13	CASSQETQYF	TGTGCCAGCAGCCAAGAGACCCAGTACTTC
19	-	TRBD2	TRBJ2-3	TRBV9	CASSHTISGRRGGTDTQYF	TGTGCCAGCAGCCATACGATCAGCGGGAGACGTGGTGGGACAGATACGCAGTATTTT
16	-	TRBD2	TRBJ2-3	TRBV2	CASSEAWTSGSDTQYF	TGTGCCAGCAGTGAAGCTTGGACTAGCGGGAGCGATACGCAGTATTTT
15	-	TRBD2	TRBJ2-1	TRBV4-2	CASSQELAGPNEQFF	TGTGCCAGCAGCCAAGAACTAGCGGGACCCAATGAGCAGTTCTTC
14	-	TRBD1	TRBJ1-1	TRBV13	CASSLNRGNTEAFF	TGTGCCAGCAGCTTAAACAGGGGGAACACTGAAGCTTTCTTT
15	once	TRBD2	TRBJ2-1	TRBV28	CASSLPSGSIYEQFF	TGTGCCAGCAGTTTGCCCAGCGGGAGTATCTATGAGCAGTTCTTC
13	-	-	TRBJ1-1	TRBV5-6	CASSLAGATEAFF	TGTGCCAGCAGCTTGGCCGGGGCGACTGAAGCTTTCTTT
13	-	-	TRBJ2-1	TRBV7-9	CASTLAAYNEQFF	TGTGCCAGTACGTTAGCGGCCTACAATGAGCAGTTCTTC
16	-	TRBD2	TRBJ2-1	TRBV28	CASSLEWTSGTNEQFF	TGTGCCAGCAGTTTAGAATGGACTAGCGGGACCAATGAGCAGTTCTTC
14	-	-	TRBJ2-7	TRBV29-1	CSYPLGTYTYEQYF	TGCAGCTACCCTCTAGGGACATATACCTACGAGCAGTACTTC
15	-	TRBD2	TRBJ2-1	TRBV9	CASSGLSREGPEQFF	TGTGCCAGCAGCGGGTTGTCGCGGGAGGGCCCTGAGCAGTTCTTC
14	-	-	TRBJ2-7	TRBV19	CASISGDGTYEQYF	TGTGCCAGTATTTCAGGAGACGGTACCTACGAGCAGTACTTC
13	-	-	TRBJ1-2	TRBV6-5	CASRGDSLYGYTF	TGTGCCAGCAGGGGAGACAGCCTCTATGGCTACACCTTC
12	-	-	TRBJ1-5	TRBV28	CAGGGYNQPQHF	TGTGCCGGGGGCGGGTACAATCAGCCCCAGCATTTT
14	few	TRBD1	TRBJ1-5	TRBV6-6	CASSPDRGDQPQHF	TGTGCCAGCAGCCCGGACAGGGGCGATCAGCCCCAGCATTTT
15	-	-	TRBJ1-1	TRBV6-5	CASSYIRGIPLAAFF	TGTGCCAGCAGTTACATACGGGGAATCCCCCTCGCTGCTTTCTTT